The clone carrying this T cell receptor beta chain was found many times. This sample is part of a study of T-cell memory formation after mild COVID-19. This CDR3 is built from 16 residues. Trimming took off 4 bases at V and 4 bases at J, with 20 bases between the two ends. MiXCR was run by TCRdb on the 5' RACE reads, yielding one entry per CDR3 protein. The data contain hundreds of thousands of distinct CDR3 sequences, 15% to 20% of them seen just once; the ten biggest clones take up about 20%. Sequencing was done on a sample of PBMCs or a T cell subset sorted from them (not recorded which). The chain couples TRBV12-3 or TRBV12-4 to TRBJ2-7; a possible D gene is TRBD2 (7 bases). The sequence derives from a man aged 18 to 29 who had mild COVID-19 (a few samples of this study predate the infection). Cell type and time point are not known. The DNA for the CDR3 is TGTGCCAGCAGTTCCCAAGGGGGGGCCCCTGGGTACGAGCAGTACTTC. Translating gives CASSSQGGAPGYEQYF.